This T cell receptor beta chain is drawn from a study of response to subunit inactivated influenza vaccine. Study outcomes and limitations: T cells newly recruited by each seasonal influenza vaccination are few, the authors suggested.

Comments on this clonotype: Its specificity is not known.

In TCRdb, the RT-PCR reads were re-called with MiXCR into one record per CDR3 protein. Of around 520,000 distinct CDR3 sequences detected, approximately 12% appear once; the ten largest clones hold roughly a tenth. The germline CDR1 and CDR2 sequences are LGHDT and YNNKEL (reference sequence). The CDR3 runs to 17 residues. Trimming took 0 bases from V and 2 from J; bases not matched to a gene: 2. Sequenced material: PBMCs from blood, taken on the day of vaccination. The TCR comes from a man between 45 and 60 years old who received an inactivated influenza vaccine. The rearrangement links TRBV3-1 to TRBJ2-3; 13 bases align to TRBD2. The CDR3 spells CASSQDGLAGVTDTQYF. The CDR3 nucleotides are TGTGCCAGCAGCCAAGATGGACTAGCGGGAGTCACAGATACGCAGTATTTT.